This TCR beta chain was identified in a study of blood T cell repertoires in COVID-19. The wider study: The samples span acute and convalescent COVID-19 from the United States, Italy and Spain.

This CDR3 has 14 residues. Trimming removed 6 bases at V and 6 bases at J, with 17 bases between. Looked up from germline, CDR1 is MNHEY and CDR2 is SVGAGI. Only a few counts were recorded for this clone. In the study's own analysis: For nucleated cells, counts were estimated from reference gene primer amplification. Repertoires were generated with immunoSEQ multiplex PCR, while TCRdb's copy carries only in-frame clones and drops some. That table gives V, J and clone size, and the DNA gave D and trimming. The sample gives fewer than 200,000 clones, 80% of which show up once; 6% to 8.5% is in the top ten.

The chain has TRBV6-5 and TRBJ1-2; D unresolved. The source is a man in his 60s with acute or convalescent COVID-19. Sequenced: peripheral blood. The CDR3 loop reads CASSPLPMRDGYTF. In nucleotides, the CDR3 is TGTGCCAGCAGCCCCCTCCCGATGAGGGATGGCTACACCTTC.